A selection of T cell receptor beta chains follows, all from one sample in a study of vaccination effects on CD4 cells after COVID-19. Antigens for these TCRs are unknown. Clones were sequenced by immunoSEQ multiplex PCR, and TCRdb holds only the in-frame ones, with some missing. Of about 55,000 clones in the sample, more than 60% were seen once. The sequencing here drew on CD4+ T cells from PBMCs cultured with SARS-CoV-2 spike peptides, taken before COVID-19 vaccination. These receptor sequences come from a human donor who received a COVID-19 vaccine. The CDR3 runs from the conserved cysteine through the conserved F or W. The D gene is left open where the match is weak. Some rows have no size entry. The others give once, few or many, or a class for an expanded clone.

J gene | clone size | D gene | V gene | CDR3 length | CDR3 DNA | CDR3 protein
TRBJ1-5 | - | TRBD1 | TRBV30 | 14 | TGTGCCTGGGGGACAGGGGGTACGTATCAGCCCCAGCATTTT | CAWGTGGTYQPQHF
TRBJ2-7 | - | TRBD1 | TRBV25-1 | 14 | TGTGCCAGCAGTGAAGAGACAGGGGGCTACGAGCAGTACTTC | CASSEETGGYEQYF
TRBJ1-6 | - | TRBD1 | TRBV9 | 14 | TGTGCCAGCAGCGTAGGGGACAGCCGAGCGGCCCTCCACTTT | CASSVGDSRAALHF
TRBJ2-2 | - | TRBD2 | TRBV19 | 15 | TGTGCCAGTAGATGGGGGACTAGCATCACCGGGGAGCTGTTTTTT | CASRWGTSITGELFF
TRBJ1-2 | few | TRBD1 | TRBV3-1/TRBV3-2 | 13 | TGTGCCAGCAACAGCGGACAGGCCTATGGCTACACCTTC | CASNSGQAYGYTF
TRBJ1-5 | - | TRBD1 | TRBV7-2 | 14 | TGTGCCAGCAGCTTAGGACAGGGTGGTCAGCCCCAGCATTTT | CASSLGQGGQPQHF
TRBJ1-6 | few | - | TRBV4-2 | 16 | TGTGCCAGCAGCCAAGATCCGGCAGGGATGAATTCACCCCTCCACTTT | CASSQDPAGMNSPLHF
TRBJ2-1 | few | - | TRBV24-1 | 15 | TGTGCCACCAGTGTGGTCAGGGGAGTCTACAATGAGCAGTTCTTC | CATSVVRGVYNEQFF
TRBJ2-1 | - | TRBD2 | TRBV28 | 16 | TGTGCCAGCAGAACCGGGACTAGCGGGACCTACAATGAGCAGTTCTTC | CASRTGTSGTYNEQFF
TRBJ1-5 | - | - | TRBV7-9 | 13 | TGTGCCAGCAGCTTAGATGGGCCCTTAGCCCAGCATTTT | CASSLDGPLAQHF
TRBJ1-2 | - | TRBD1 | TRBV5-1 | 15 | TGCGCCAGCAGCTTTGGGGCCACAGGGGGCGGAGGCTACACCTTC | CASSFGATGGGGYTF
TRBJ1-5 | few | TRBD1 | TRBV28 | 19 | TGTGCCAGCAGTCCTGTCTTGACAGGGAGGAGGTATAGCAATCAGCCCCAGCATTTT | CASSPVLTGRRYSNQPQHF
TRBJ2-3 | - | - | TRBV5-4 | 14 | TGTGCCAGCAGCTTAGGTGGGATCACAGATACGCAGTATTTT | CASSLGGITDTQYF
TRBJ2-5 | - | - | TRBV4-3 | 15 | TGCGCCAGCAGCCAAGATGTGAAAGGGAAAGAGACCCAGTACTTC | CASSQDVKGKETQYF
TRBJ1-2 | - | - | TRBV3-1/TRBV3-2 | 12 | TGTGCCAGCAGCTACGGAGGGGAGGGCTACACCTTC | CASSYGGEGYTF
TRBJ1-5 | - | - | TRBV19 | 14 | TGTGCCAGTGAGAAGTGGGGGGGCAATCAGCCCCAGCATTTT | CASEKWGGNQPQHF
TRBJ2-7 | - | - | TRBV14 | 17 | TGTGCCAGCAGCCCCCAGCGAGGAGAGCGTGGGTCCTACGAGCAGTACTTC | CASSPQRGERGSYEQYF